This paragraph covers one T cell receptor beta chain sequence. The sample is drawn from a study of shared clonotypes between healthy human individuals. This CDR3 region has 14 residues. The assay was immunoSEQ multiplex PCR, and TCRdb's table has in-frame clones only and misses some. The sample includes 950,000 to 1,100,000 clones, about 76% of them seen just once. The sequenced sample consisted of memory CD4+ T cells sorted from blood. This sample's subset: CD45RA-negative fraction. This clonotype was sampled from a man younger than 35 in good health. This chain links TRBV12-2 with TRBJ2-4. TRBV12-2 is a pseudogene. The DNA of the CDR3 is TGTGCAAGTCGCCAAGGGACCCCGAGTGACATTCAGTACTTC. It specifies CASRQGTPSDIQYF.